This record covers a single T cell receptor (beta chain). Combining a sample-barcoded 5' primer with a J-beta primer mix, a second PCR ran for about 7 to 11 cycles. TCRdb itself ran the 5' RACE reads through MiXCR, one entry per CDR3 protein. The table has roughly 800,000 distinct CDR3 sequences, roughly 50% seen once. These data are taken from a study of blood T cells in healthy people across ages. The CDR3 has 17 amino acids. The germline V gene has CDR1 DFQATT and CDR2 SNEGSKA (reference sequence). Total RNA was isolated from each sample in quantities of at least 5.5 micrograms. Sequenced sample: blood. This chain connects TRBV20-1 to TRBJ2-7; TRBD1 matches at 10 bases. The TCR comes from a young man in good health. The CDR3 DNA follows: TGCAGCGCAACCGGGACAGGGGTTGGGACGGACTACTACGAGCAGTACTTC. Residues: CSATGTGVGTDYYEQYF.